A selection of T cell receptor beta chains follows, all from one sample in a study of blood T cell repertoires in COVID-19. Only in-frame clones appear in the TCRdb table, and some are missing; sequencing was by immunoSEQ multiplex PCR. The data contain more than 13,000 clones, roughly 84% of them singletons. The sample taken for sequencing was peripheral blood. These receptors all stem from a man aged 50 or older with active COVID-19. Each CDR3 is given with its conserved first and last residue.

j_gene: TRBJ2-1
v_gene: TRBV2
CDR3aa: CAFILLGSYNEQFF

j_gene: TRBJ2-3
v_gene: TRBV28
CDR3aa: CASSLASGRVTDTQYF

j_gene: TRBJ2-7
v_gene: TRBV6-2/TRBV6-3
CDR3aa: CASSWAGEGVDEQYF

j_gene: TRBJ2-3
v_gene: TRBV10-2
CDR3aa: CASSSAGASDTQYF

j_gene: TRBJ1-1
v_gene: TRBV28
CDR3aa: CASEAGNRGDTEAFF

j_gene: TRBJ2-5
v_gene: TRBV6-1
CDR3aa: CASSEVLNHQETQYF

j_gene: TRBJ2-3
v_gene: TRBV2
CDR3aa: CASRGAELTDTQYF

j_gene: TRBJ1-2
v_gene: TRBV28
CDR3aa: CASSLTGHGYTF

j_gene: TRBJ2-7
v_gene: TRBV4-1
CDR3aa: CASSQFDHGVQGAREQYF

j_gene: TRBJ2-2
v_gene: TRBV9
CDR3aa: CASSVGGGTGELFF

j_gene: TRBJ2-2
v_gene: TRBV5-1
CDR3aa: CASAASSGSTGELFF

j_gene: TRBJ2-7
v_gene: TRBV21-1
CDR3aa: CASSKDVGRGPGYEQYF

j_gene: TRBJ2-7
v_gene: TRBV14
CDR3aa: CASSQTGTGYEQYF

j_gene: TRBJ2-7
v_gene: TRBV5-1
CDR3aa: CASSIYPGQGVWSSYEQYF

j_gene: TRBJ2-1
v_gene: TRBV12-3/TRBV12-4
CDR3aa: CASTPSGSNEQFF

j_gene: TRBJ2-3
v_gene: TRBV6-5
CDR3aa: CATQHPPSGPTQYF

j_gene: TRBJ2-1
v_gene: TRBV19
CDR3aa: CASSTSGAGGLNEQFF

j_gene: TRBJ2-6
v_gene: TRBV11-3
CDR3aa: CASSLGTGVGANVLTF

j_gene: TRBJ2-4
v_gene: TRBV19
CDR3aa: CASSMWAGGWDIQYF

j_gene: TRBJ2-7
v_gene: TRBV27
CDR3aa: CASSPGQLYEQYF

j_gene: TRBJ2-2
v_gene: TRBV11-2
CDR3aa: CASSFNLGQGNAGELFF

j_gene: TRBJ2-5
v_gene: TRBV10-3
CDR3aa: CAISDPGAVLETQYF

j_gene: TRBJ1-2
v_gene: TRBV11-2
CDR3aa: CASSFLGQGTPDHGYTF

j_gene: TRBJ2-1
v_gene: TRBV7-6
CDR3aa: CASSSLPGQGGNEQFF

j_gene: TRBJ2-3
v_gene: TRBV21-1
CDR3aa: CASSKGPPLTGNTDTQYF

j_gene: TRBJ2-1
v_gene: TRBV4-1
CDR3aa: CASSLLVMHEQFF

j_gene: TRBJ2-1
v_gene: TRBV2
CDR3aa: CASSEVGGYNEQFF

j_gene: TRBJ2-4
v_gene: TRBV2
CDR3aa: CASSDPGAKNIQYF

j_gene: TRBJ2-1
v_gene: TRBV5-4
CDR3aa: CASIHSGSGYNEQFF

j_gene: TRBJ2-2
v_gene: TRBV11-2
CDR3aa: CASSFVVIAGALNTGELFF

j_gene: TRBJ2-1
v_gene: TRBV29-1
CDR3aa: CSDRTSSSSYNEQFF

j_gene: TRBJ1-4
v_gene: TRBV28
CDR3aa: CASSLWGGQGEKLFF

j_gene: TRBJ2-1
v_gene: TRBV28
CDR3aa: CASSLTLIGTSGRGPGGNEQFF

j_gene: TRBJ1-4
v_gene: TRBV11-2
CDR3aa: CASSRTGTNEKLFF

j_gene: TRBJ1-5
v_gene: TRBV27
CDR3aa: CASSPSGGENNQPQHF

j_gene: TRBJ1-1
v_gene: TRBV6-5
CDR3aa: CASSPGNTEAFF

j_gene: TRBJ2-1
v_gene: TRBV6-4
CDR3aa: CASSDSRVEEQFF

j_gene: TRBJ2-5
v_gene: TRBV24-1
CDR3aa: CATSDLRQGGKETQYF

j_gene: TRBJ2-1
v_gene: TRBV7-9
CDR3aa: CASSLNQGASYNEQFF

j_gene: TRBJ2-7
v_gene: TRBV4-1
CDR3aa: CASSPTDSGSYEQYF

j_gene: TRBJ2-7
v_gene: TRBV11-2
CDR3aa: CATGTSVYEQYF

j_gene: TRBJ2-3
v_gene: TRBV5-1
CDR3aa: CASSSRLAGAADTQYF

j_gene: TRBJ2-5
v_gene: TRBV7-9
CDR3aa: CASSNRDREQETQYF

j_gene: TRBJ2-1
v_gene: TRBV29-1
CDR3aa: CSSGDRGQHEQFF

j_gene: TRBJ2-7
v_gene: TRBV5-4
CDR3aa: CASSFSSGYEQYF

j_gene: TRBJ2-1
v_gene: TRBV2
CDR3aa: CASSPPDRGATSSYNEQFF

j_gene: TRBJ1-1
v_gene: TRBV5-1
CDR3aa: CASSFSSCRAFF

j_gene: TRBJ1-3
v_gene: TRBV27
CDR3aa: CASSLSRGSGNTIYF